One sample yielded the 27 T cell receptor beta chains listed below, sequenced in a study of shared clonotypes between healthy human individuals. Assay used: immunoSEQ multiplex PCR; TCRdb lists only in-frame clones, some missing. The sample lists 950,000 to 1,100,000 clones, around 76% seen once, with approximately 1.5% in the top ten. Sequenced sample: memory CD4+ T cells sorted from blood. As to subset: CD45RA-negative fraction. These receptors were obtained from a man between 18 and 35 years old in good health.

This chain uses TRBV5-4 with TRBJ2-2, with TRBD2 matching over 14 bases. With 3 bases clipped from V and 5 bases from J, the junction kept 3 bases outside the gene matches. Germline V gene data show CDR1 as SGHNT and CDR2 as YYREEE (reference sequence). This CDR3 is 16 amino acids long. The DNA for the CDR3 is TGTGCCAGCAGCTCGGGACTAGCGGGAGTAACCGGGGAGCTGTTTTTT. This codes for CASSSGLAGVTGELFF.

The genes are TRBV7-9 and TRBJ2-5; D gene ambiguous. CDR3 length: 13 amino acids. Deletions cut 3 bases from V and 7 bases from J, with 12 bases between. CDR1 and CDR2 from the germline V gene are SEHNR and FQNEAQ (reference sequence). The CDR3 reads CASSLSQMTTQYF. CDR3 nucleotides: TGTGCCAGCAGCTTGAGCCAGATGACGACCCAGTACTTC.

This clone was picked up one time. This chain connects TRBV10-2 to TRBJ1-1; D gene unclear. The CDR3 length is 16 residues. V lost 3 bases, J lost 3 bases, and 17 bases lay in between. Germline values: CDR1 WSHSY, CDR2 SAAADI. Here the CDR3 DNA reads TGCGCCAGCAGTGACGGGGTCAAACTTTGGGACACTGAAGCTTTCTTT. It specifies CASSDGVKLWDTEAFF.

The table lists this clone with a count of one. The sample has other DNA sequences that encode this CDR3 too. The V gene is TRBV5-1, the J gene TRBJ2-3; D is perhaps TRBD2 (5 bases). CDR3 length equals 14 residues. V gave up 0 bases and J gave up 6 bases, with 11 bases separating them. The germline CDR1 and CDR2 sequences are SGHRS and YFSETQ. The CDR3 reads CASSLGGLSDTQYF. In DNA form, the CDR3 reads TGCGCCAGCAGCTTGGGCGGGTTATCGGATACGCAGTATTTT.

The rearrangement links TRBV30 to TRBJ1-5; possible D gene TRBD1, 5 bases. This CDR3 comprises 14 residues. CDR1 and CDR2 (germline): GTSNPN, SVGIG (reference sequence). Trimming cost V 3 bases and J 1 base, with 10 bases left between them. The CDR3: CAWRAKGSNQPQHF. The CDR3 DNA reads as TGTGCCTGGAGGGCGAAGGGGAGCAATCAGCCCCAGCATTTT.

The chain has TRBV5-1 and TRBJ2-7; D might be TRBD2 (6 bases). V was pared by 4 bases and J by 5 bases, with 16 bases between. Germline V gene sequence: CDR1 SGHRS, CDR2 YFSETQ. This CDR3 has 14 amino acids. The CDR3 nucleotides are TGCGCCAGCAGCGTCGGAGGGATGAAGGACGAGCAGTACTTC. As protein: CASSVGGMKDEQYF.

CDR3 nucleotide sequence: TGCGCCAGCAGCCAAGATTGGGACACAGGAGCTTTCTTT. Its translation: CASSQDWDTGAFF. V usage is TRBV4-3 and J usage is TRBJ1-1; a weak D match, TRBD1 (6 bases). The CDR3 runs 13 residues. The V end was cut by 0 bases, the J end by 10 bases, with 12 bases between. The germline CDR1 and CDR2 sequences are LGHNA and YSLEER.

CDR3 coding DNA: TGTGCCAGCAGTTCCCGTCGGGAGGGAGCGAACACTGAAGCTTTCTTT. Translating gives CASSSRREGANTEAFF. The rearrangement joins TRBV27 to TRBJ1-1; D uncertain. The CDR3 loop spans 16 amino acids. Germline V gene sequence: CDR1 MNHEY, CDR2 SMNVEV (reference sequence). Trimming removed 4 bases from V and 1 base from J, with 16 bases in between.

Regarding this clone: Other nucleotide sequences in the sample specify the same CDR3. The V call is TRBV19, the J call TRBJ2-1, with 10 positions matching TRBD2. J was trimmed by 3 bases and V by 4 bases; bases with no gene match: 3. The CDR3 totals 15 residues. Germline V gene sequence: CDR1 LNHDA, CDR2 SQIVND (reference sequence). As DNA, the CDR3 is TGTGCCAGTAGTAGGGCTAGCGGGAGCTACAATGAGCAGTTCTTC. It specifies CASSRASGSYNEQFF.

The chain couples TRBV5-8 to TRBJ2-4; D not certain. The CDR3 runs 12 residues. Germline assignment: CDR1 SGHTS and CDR2 YDEGEE. Deletions cut 7 bases from V and 1 base from J, with 6 bases between. CDR3 coding DNA: TGTGCCAGCGCCCTGGCCAAAAACATTCAGTACTTC. Translating gives CASALAKNIQYF.

This rearrangement joins TRBV2 to TRBJ1-6; D remains unclear. The CDR3 consists of 15 residues. Trimming shortened V by 8 bases and J by 7 bases, and 18 bases separated the two germline ends. Germline V gene sequence: CDR1 SNHLY, CDR2 FYNNEI. The CDR3 coding sequence is TGTGCCAGCCAAACAGTGTCCAGCGGAAATTCACCCCTCCACTTT. It encodes CASQTVSSGNSPLHF.

This clone was seen only a few times. The genes are TRBV10-1 and TRBJ1-2; D is uncertain. Germline loops: CDR1 WNHNN, CDR2 SYGVQD (reference sequence). This CDR3 has 12 amino acids. Between the trimmed V and J ends, which lost 6 bases and 7 bases, there was a span of 12 bases. In DNA, the CDR3 is TGCGCCAGCAGCCAGATCCCTAGTGGCTACACCTTC. Its protein is CASSQIPSGYTF.

This clone was counted between two and nine times. Here the CDR3 reads CASSELAGGVNEQFF. As DNA, the CDR3 is TGTGCCAGCAGCGAACTAGCGGGAGGGGTTAATGAGCAGTTCTTC. This sequence joins TRBV7-2 and TRBJ2-1, with 13 nucleotides matching TRBD2. CDR1 is SGHTA, CDR2 FQGNSA, per germline. The CDR3 covers 15 residues. V dropped 5 bases and J dropped 7; count of bases not matched to a gene: 5.

The chain uses TRBV7-4 and TRBJ2-1; maybe TRBD1 (6 bases). The CDR3 loop spans 15 amino acids. Germline lookup yields CDR1 SGHVT and CDR2 SQSDAQ. The V end was cut by 9 bases, the J end by 4 bases, with 19 bases between. Written as DNA, the CDR3 is TGTGCCAGGCCCGTGACAGGCCCCTATTACAATGAGCAGTTCTTC. The encoded protein is CARPVTGPYYNEQFF.

This chain links TRBV6-1 with TRBJ2-7, with TRBD2 as a possible D gene (5 bases). Per germline, CDR1 MNHNS and CDR2 SASEGT. Trimming took 2 bases from V and 0 from J, leaving 11 bases between them. The CDR3 consists of 15 residues. CDR3: CASSESGSTSYEQYF. In DNA form, the CDR3 reads TGTGCCAGCAGTGAATCGGGGTCGACCTCCTACGAGCAGTACTTC.

This clone was observed a few times. The chain couples TRBV7-8 to TRBJ2-3, with a tentative D call TRBD1 (5 bases). Deletions cut 2 bases from V and 0 bases from J, with 12 bases between. Germline CDR1 SGHVS, CDR2 FQNEAQ. This CDR3 is built from 16 residues. CDR3 DNA sequence: TGTGCCAGCAGCTTAACCCAGGGCCTTAGCACAGATACGCAGTATTTT. This translates into CASSLTQGLSTDTQYF.

J is TRBJ2-7 and V is TRBV5-1, with TRBD2 matching 9 bases. J was trimmed by 6 bases and V by 7 bases; bases with no gene match: 11. The CDR3 is made up of 14 amino acids. Germline loops: CDR1 SGHRS, CDR2 YFSETQ. Written as DNA, the CDR3 is TGCGCCAGCCGGCAAGCGGGAGGCCTCGGCGAGCAGTACTTC. Residues: CASRQAGGLGEQYF.

This chain uses TRBV5-1 with TRBJ2-3; 7 bases are shared with TRBD1. The germline V gene encodes CDR1 SGHRS and CDR2 YFSETQ. The V and J ends lost 3 bases and 2 bases, in that order; junction bases with no gene match: 6. The CDR3 consists of 15 residues. In DNA, the CDR3 is TGCGCCAGCAGCTCGTCAGGGGGTACCACAGATACGCAGTATTTT. Amino acids: CASSSSGGTTDTQYF.

The chain links TRBV18 to TRBJ2-5, with 7 bases identical to TRBD1. J gave up 5 bases and V 6 bases, and 6 bases lay outside the gene matches. The CDR3 is made up of 13 amino acids. Per the germline V gene, CDR1 is KGHSH and CDR2 is LQKENI. The CDR3 protein is CASSRGFQETQYF. CDR3 nucleotide sequence: TGTGCCAGCTCCAGGGGGTTCCAGGAGACCCAGTACTTC.

The chain couples TRBV15 to TRBJ2-2; a weak D match, TRBD1 (7 bases). The CDR3 is 20 residues long. Trimming left V 5 bases short and J 6 bases short, with 31 bases between. Germline CDR1 LNHNV, CDR2 YYDKDF (reference sequence). The CDR3: CATSLRESSVRGRLPGELFF. The CDR3 DNA reads as TGTGCCACCAGCCTTAGAGAATCCTCTGTCAGGGGGAGGTTACCCGGGGAGCTGTTTTTT.

The rearrangement joins TRBV30 to TRBJ1-1, with no clear D. Trimming took off 6 bases at V and 0 bases at J, with 8 bases between the two ends. Looked up from germline, CDR1 is GTSNPN and CDR2 is SVGIG (reference sequence). The CDR3 is 12 amino acids. CDR3 in DNA: TGTGCCTGCCTCCGTATGAACACTGAAGCTTTCTTT. It encodes CACLRMNTEAFF.

This clone has a single count. This chain connects TRBV6-5 to TRBJ2-5; D gene unclear. Germline V gene sequence: CDR1 MNHEY, CDR2 SVGAGI. The CDR3 sequence is 15 residues long. Deletions cut 0 bases from V and 0 bases from J, with 8 bases between. The CDR3 sequence: CASSYSFADQETQYF. Here the CDR3 DNA reads TGTGCCAGCAGTTACTCGTTCGCCGACCAAGAGACCCAGTACTTC.

There are many counts of this clone. Other nucleotide sequences from this sample produce the same CDR3. The chain recombines TRBV19 with TRBJ2-1, with D possibly TRBD2 on 5 matching bases. Trimming stripped 3 bases from V and 7 bases from J, with 19 bases between. The CDR3 runs to 16 residues. Germline CDR1 LNHDA, CDR2 SQIVND (reference sequence). CDR3 coding DNA: TGTGCCAGTAGTATTAAACGTCGTAACCCGGGGAATGAGCAGTTCTTC. Translated, it gives CASSIKRRNPGNEQFF.

Details on this clone: This probably arose from a read error, given a far larger clone one base away. The identical CDR3 is also encoded by other nucleotide sequences in the sample. The rearrangement joins TRBV7-9 to TRBJ2-2; D not resolved. The CDR3 length is 14 residues. Germline CDR1 is SEHNR and CDR2 is FQNEAQ (reference sequence). The CDR3 region is CASSSNLVAGELFF. CDR3 DNA: TGTGCCAGTAGCTCGAACCTAGTTGCCGGGGAGCTGTTTTTT.

The V call is TRBV27, the J call TRBJ2-1; D may be TRBD1 (5 bases). Deletions cut 3 bases from V and 6 bases from J, with 12 bases between. The CDR3 contains 14 residues. Germline CDR1 is MNHEY and CDR2 is SMNVEV (reference sequence). CDR3 nucleotides: TGTGCCAGCAGTTTGACGAGACAGTCCAATGAGCAGTTCTTC. Protein sequence: CASSLTRQSNEQFF.

This clone was counted a few times. This rearrangement joins TRBV28 to TRBJ1-2; the D gene is possibly TRBD1 (5 bases). V lost 9 bases to trimming and J lost 8 bases, with 19 bases between them. CDR3 length: 13 residues. Germline V CDR1 and CDR2: MDHEN, SYDVKM. The CDR3 nucleotides are TGTGCCAGTTGGGGGTCAGGGCTGTTGGGCTACACCTTC. The encoded protein is CASWGSGLLGYTF.

The chain links TRBV29-1 to TRBJ2-7, with 7 positions matching TRBD1. The CDR3 extends over 10 amino acids. Germline V gives CDR1 SQVTM, CDR2 ANQGSEA. Trimming cost V 6 bases and J 8 bases; bases outside gene matches: 4. CDR3 sequence: CSVRDSQQYF. The DNA for the CDR3 is TGCAGCGTCAGGGACAGTCAGCAGTACTTC.